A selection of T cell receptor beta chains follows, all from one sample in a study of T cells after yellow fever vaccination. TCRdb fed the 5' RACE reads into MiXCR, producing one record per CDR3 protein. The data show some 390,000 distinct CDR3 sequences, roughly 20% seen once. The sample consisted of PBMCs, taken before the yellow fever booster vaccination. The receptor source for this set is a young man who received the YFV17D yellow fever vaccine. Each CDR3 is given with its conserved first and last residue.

CDR3aa: CASSAGILYEQYF; len: 13; v_gene: TRBV2
CDR3aa: CATQPRGKAKNIQYF; len: 15; v_gene: TRBV28
CDR3aa: CASSILNQPQHF; len: 12; v_gene: TRBV12-3/TRBV12-4
CDR3aa: CASGKTGQNTEAFF; len: 14; v_gene: TRBV5-1
CDR3aa: CASSFRFEPQYF; len: 12; v_gene: TRBV7-9
CDR3aa: CSAKTGIETQYF; len: 12; v_gene: TRBV20-1
CDR3aa: CASSPRQGLDTEAFF; len: 15; v_gene: TRBV9
CDR3aa: CASRLFSGGALETQYF; len: 16; v_gene: TRBV12-3/TRBV12-4
CDR3aa: CASSLKRTGGTDEQFF; len: 16; v_gene: TRBV5-1
CDR3aa: CASSVTSGGAYEQFF; len: 15; v_gene: TRBV28
CDR3aa: CSATLAGGTDTQYF; len: 14; v_gene: TRBV20-1
CDR3aa: CSARSMDGNTEAFF; len: 14; v_gene: TRBV20-1
CDR3aa: CATSDQQGRGYTF; len: 13; v_gene: TRBV24-1
CDR3aa: CASSYPGLAYNEQFF; len: 15; v_gene: TRBV6-6
CDR3aa: CASSYSIWTGIPDTQYF; len: 17; v_gene: TRBV6-2/TRBV6-3
CDR3aa: CASSYAGDLAKNIQYF; len: 16; v_gene: TRBV6-2/TRBV6-3
CDR3aa: CASSLQRTNTEAFF; len: 14; v_gene: TRBV5-1
CDR3aa: CASSQDSGLGYGYTF; len: 15; v_gene: TRBV4-1
CDR3aa: CASSQAAGTGEYGYTF; len: 16; v_gene: TRBV4-3
CDR3aa: CASSLLYAGTQYF; len: 13; v_gene: TRBV11-1
CDR3aa: CASSFVALQGGSEKLFF; len: 17; v_gene: TRBV7-2
CDR3aa: CASSYLWRLTSMNTEAFF; len: 18; v_gene: TRBV6-2/TRBV6-3
CDR3aa: CASRWTPGVTEAFF; len: 14; v_gene: TRBV5-1
CDR3aa: CASSKGPSLETQYF; len: 14; v_gene: TRBV11-2
CDR3aa: CASSPDRGQDTHPHNEQFF; len: 19; v_gene: TRBV18
CDR3aa: CASRRTSGETGELFF; len: 15; v_gene: TRBV12-3/TRBV12-4
CDR3aa: CASSLAGQDYEQYF; len: 14; v_gene: TRBV7-2
CDR3aa: CASSQPRRNTGELFF; len: 15; v_gene: TRBV4-1
CDR3aa: CASSFPGHTYEQYF; len: 14; v_gene: TRBV6-2/TRBV6-3
CDR3aa: CSVRLDRAPTIYF; len: 13; v_gene: TRBV29-1
CDR3aa: CASGRLAGDQETQYF; len: 15; v_gene: TRBV27
CDR3aa: CSVGSQNGYTF; len: 11; v_gene: TRBV29-1
CDR3aa: CASSLRTGSADTQYF; len: 15; v_gene: TRBV5-1
CDR3aa: CASSLQGGSQETQYF; len: 15; v_gene: TRBV7-2
CDR3aa: CASSYSYTRQETQYF; len: 15; v_gene: TRBV6-2/TRBV6-3
CDR3aa: CASSQDPPGGGYGYTF; len: 16; v_gene: TRBV4-1
CDR3aa: CASSEARYSSTDTQYF; len: 16; v_gene: TRBV2
CDR3aa: CATRDSNNEQFF; len: 12; v_gene: TRBV15
CDR3aa: CASYGPPRGPTSGELFF; len: 17; v_gene: TRBV5-1
CDR3aa: CASTSSSGANVLTF; len: 14; v_gene: TRBV4-2
CDR3aa: CASSLRGTGTEAFF; len: 14; v_gene: TRBV11-2
CDR3aa: CAISESEAVGKLFF; len: 14; v_gene: TRBV10-3
CDR3aa: CASSQDGSRTGELFF; len: 15; v_gene: TRBV4-1
CDR3aa: CAISESTSGGTYGYTF; len: 16; v_gene: TRBV10-3
CDR3aa: CASSLLGTDTDTQYF; len: 15; v_gene: TRBV7-9
CDR3aa: CASSSRAAIQYF; len: 12; v_gene: TRBV6-6
CDR3aa: CASSLERGRGYTF; len: 13; v_gene: TRBV12-3/TRBV12-4